These T cell receptor beta chains were read from a single sample in a study of CD8 T cells in seronegative destructive rheumatoid arthritis. Sequencing was performed with immunoSEQ multiplex PCR; in TCRdb, only in-frame clones are kept and a portion is missing. The table has about 13,000 clones, around 83% seen once; the top ten hold about a quarter. The sequencing sample was made of CD8+ T cells from blood. Receptors were obtained from a woman aged 30-49 years with seronegative destructive rheumatoid arthritis. Each CDR3 is given with its conserved first and last residue. The order of the fields is CDR3 protein, J gene, V gene.

CASSSGGALGELFF | TRBJ2-2 | TRBV7-6
CASSLVGTLKDEAFF | TRBJ1-1 | TRBV5-1
CAWSVRSLHTGELFF | TRBJ2-2 | TRBV30
CASSPPKQNTEAFF | TRBJ1-1 | TRBV4-1
CASSSGTVYNEQFF | TRBJ2-1 | TRBV25-1
CASRRLLASGNTIYF | TRBJ1-3 | TRBV19
CASSQGENTEAFF | TRBJ1-1 | TRBV7-3
CASILQELNTEAFF | TRBJ1-1 | TRBV28
CASSSTLTSGSKAYNEQFF | TRBJ2-1 | TRBV7-9
CAAGSAGQYF | TRBJ2-7 | TRBV6-5
CASSELQGAGQPQHF | TRBJ1-5 | TRBV6-1
CASSQANLDGTLHF | TRBJ1-6 | TRBV4-1
CAIELSTDTQYF | TRBJ2-3 | TRBV7-9
CASIGAGDAYNEQFF | TRBJ2-1 | TRBV21-1
CASSVSLAGGINEQFF | TRBJ2-1 | TRBV7-3
CASSLGQGDEQFF | TRBJ2-1 | TRBV5-6
CASSSDRGSSNQPQHF | TRBJ1-5 | TRBV28
CASSLTGSNEKLFF | TRBJ1-4 | TRBV5-1
CASSAGRDTFGYTF | TRBJ1-2 | TRBV5-6
CASSLGGSFYTF | TRBJ1-2 | TRBV7-9
CASEGDSDQPQHF | TRBJ1-5 | TRBV10-1
CASSGGGTGFYEQYF | TRBJ2-7 | TRBV7-9
CASSYDRGNTEAFF | TRBJ1-1 | TRBV19
CSALNSIHEQFF | TRBJ2-1 | TRBV29-1
CASSLDRVLEKLFF | TRBJ1-4 | TRBV5-5
CASSPSANTEAFF | TRBJ1-1 | TRBV2
CAIIGENNEQFF | TRBJ2-1 | TRBV10-3